The source of this T cell receptor beta chain is a study of cytomegalovirus exposure and HLA in healthy donors (dated by TCRdb to the late 2010s). Concerning the study at large: According to an earlier analysis of around 600 of the donors, about 170 million T cells yielded over 90 million unique TCR beta sequences and approximately 300 Gb of sequence data. An early release covering 550 to 650 HLA-typed donors comprised approximately 300 gigabases of sequencing data and tens of millions of unique TCR sequences. The genetic ancestry cluster associated with self-reported Caucasian donors included around 76% of the roughly 380 genotyped donors. The study aimed to test whether signatures of past pathogen exposure could be identified by cataloging public T cell receptors. Using immunosequencing, the study profiled T cell repertoires from 640 or so subjects and related those repertoires to cytomegalovirus serostatus. A separate validation cohort of more than 100 different subjects was used in addition to the 666-subject first cohort. To predict cytomegalovirus infection status, the study combined high-throughput TCR immunosequencing, statistical association of individual TCRs with disease status, and machine learning. To study patterns of TCR occurrence, a later analysis re-analyzed previously published TCR beta repertoires from 550 to 800 donors and added high-resolution HLA genotyping. Rather than drawing on any new phenotypic data, the later analysis identified candidate immune exposures from TCR beta sequences and the way those sequences occurred across donors. An earlier analysis of 587 of the donors used high-throughput TCR beta sequencing to judge whether each TCR beta V gene segment behaved as functional or pseudogenic. Alongside the repertoire data, information on donor age, sex, ethnicity and CMV serostatus was compiled. A later genetic analysis took genome-wide SNP genotypes for about three fifths of the 666 donors and used that subset as a discovery cohort. Every repertoire in the discovery cohort had been generated on one and the same sequencing platform. HLA typing covered class I and class II loci at four-digit resolution. Typing coverage varied by locus: roughly 629-630 donors for A, B, C, DRB1 and DQB1; roughly 560 for DQA1; around 610 for DPA1; approximately 450 for DPB1. Four or five DR-DQ haplotypes were handled as single units for association and clustering because linkage in the cohort was strong. On average, around 240,000 unique TCR beta nucleotide sequences were sequenced per donor among 350 to 400 genotyped donors of the cohort, with roughly 18% of those sequences being non-productive. Overall results and qualifications from the work: The study gave a list of over 150 TCR beta chains associated with cytomegalovirus. A later analysis found that most CMV-associated TCR beta chains appeared HLA-restricted, with HLA associations seemingly driven largely by CMV exposure. In vitro tests confirmed that a few of the cytomegalovirus-associated TCR beta chains recognize cytomegalovirus antigens. A further reported finding was that TCR beta sequences accurately predicted the HLA-A and HLA-B alleles for most subjects in the first cohort. In a later genetic analysis, fewer N-insertions in productive TCRs were reported among donors in an Asian-associated ancestry cluster than the approximately 710-donor mean. In a later analysis, HLA-associated TCR beta chains showed more clonal expansion and lower generation probabilities than non-associated chains that were equally common. Fewer than 20 rarely observed V segments, including chromosome 9 orphons, were excluded from the earlier analysis of approximately 500 of the donors because counts were too low. Immune exposure information for the cohort was limited to CMV serostatus. Assigning TCR associations to individual alleles was difficult when HLA alleles, especially DR and DQ, strongly co-occurred. A later analysis reported that several top co-occurrence clusters appeared linked to parvovirus B19, influenza, CMV and Epstein-Barr virus. In a later analysis, the rate of TCR association differed among HLA loci, with DRB1 alleles having the most associated TCRs and HLA-C alleles having the fewest. Only TCR beta chains were sequenced in this cohort, and the absence of alpha or paired-chain data limited detectable features. A later analysis associated about 18,000 TCR beta sequences with specific HLA alleles at a false discovery rate of 0.05. HLA typing was unavailable for some donors at each locus, so association tests used only the typed subset. Correlated functional status among segregating V segments might be attributable to linkage disequilibrium, but an unknown experimental factor could not be ruled out. While some public TCRs were present in many individuals, most TCR sequences turned up only very rarely across donors. A later genetic analysis associated a missense DCLRE1C variant with V-gene and J-gene trimming of TCR beta chains, and an independent cohort replicated the association. Because the 87-base-pair reads could not distinguish some IMGT-functional V segments, including TRBV6-2 and TRBV6-3, those segments were excluded. A cluster of highly shared sequence variants was judged likely to be a technical artifact of the sequencing pipeline. Broadly in line with IMGT annotations, most TCR beta V segments showed up in productive rearrangements about 87% or about 30% of the time in an earlier analysis of a few hundred of the donors. The authors suggested that the approach could potentially be generalized to other disease states and immunological phenotypes. The classifier was reported to diagnose cytomegalovirus status with high specificity and sensitivity in both the original cohort and the validation cohort. Presence/absence analyses assumed roughly uniform sequencing depth across donors, an assumption that may not hold.

Receptors were amplified or captured by the immunoSEQ multiplex PCR assay. A mixture of 60 forward primers for TCR Vbeta segments and 13 reverse primers for TCR Jbeta segments was used in the multiplex PCR. The CDR3 region of rearranged TCR beta genes was amplified from genomic DNA with a multiplex PCR assay. On the Illumina HiSeq System, the amplified TCR beta libraries were sequenced as 87-base-pair reads. In the source study's methods: In a later analysis, some 80 million unique TCR beta chains were counted across the approximately 640 repertoires, and roughly 11 million of these chains were shared by at least two donors. Raw reads were error-corrected and collapsed into unique sequences with a nearest-neighbor algorithm that merged closely related sequences to remove PCR and sequencing errors. To assign V, D and J gene segments, CDR3 sequences were aligned to IMGT reference sequences. For a sequence to be retained, at least a six-nucleotide match to both a V gene segment and a J gene segment was required. A rearrangement counted as productive if the CDR3 had no stop codons and remained in frame with V and J, and every other rearrangement counted as non-productive. Following IMGT convention, CDR3 was defined as the stretch from the second conserved V-encoded cysteine to the conserved J-encoded phenylalanine. The earlier analysis of 587 of the donors excluded any sequence lacking an unambiguous match to a single V gene segment. An earlier analysis of around 600 of the donors classified V segments as functional when productive rearrangements were above 56.7% and as segregating when the standard deviation between donors was above 5%. A statistical classification framework was developed to diagnose cytomegalovirus status using the catalog of TCR beta chain sequences. In a later analysis, TCR nucleotide sequences were compared against IMGT/GENE-DB human TR gene sequences so that V and J genes could be assigned. Using the TCRdist pipeline, a later analysis assigned CDR3 sequences along with most-parsimonious VDJ recombination scenarios. In a later analysis, every TCR beta chain was defined by the combination of its CDR3 amino acid sequence and its V-gene family, and reads without a unique V-gene family were dropped. As a way to deal with suspected cross-contamination and a sequencing artifact, a later analysis dropped hundreds of nucleotide sequences that were highly shared and had low generation probability. A later analysis calculated a clonal expansion index for each public chain from normalized within-repertoire ranks of inferred template counts. A later analysis computed generation probabilities with a VDJ recombination model fitted to out-of-frame rearrangements, and checked the results against IGoR. In a later analysis, hypergeometric tests were used to score TCR-TCR, TCR-HLA and TCR-CMV co-occurrence, with a repertoire-size bias correction applied to TCR pairs. In a later analysis, false discovery rates were estimated by permuting HLA or CMV assignments 20 times. In a later analysis, co-occurring TCRs were grouped using DBSCAN, with TCRdist sequence similarity added in when clustering inside HLA-allele-positive subsets. Co-occurrence clustering excluded repertoires with fewer than 30,000 or more than 120,000 public chains, plus five with anomalous nucleotide sharing. Imported from immuneACCESS, the table was reduced by TCRdb to in-frame sequences with V and J called. These copies leave out some clones; in studies compared against another copy, an unresolved V gene accounts for under half, and the cause of the remainder is not known. V and J calls and clone size are those listed in that table; D and trimming were worked out from the DNA. The sample includes 150,000 to 200,000 clones, with about four fifths observed a single time. Clones ranked in the top ten supply about 3% of the sample.

The cohort was made up of around 720 healthy bone marrow donors. At the time of sampling, every cohort member was nominally healthy, though immune exposures that went unrecorded were likely present. The donor was CMV seronegative and was included in the group of around 320 seronegative cohort members. A peripheral blood sample was provided by each donor, and peripheral blood mononuclear cells were used for TCR beta sequencing. The Qiagen DNeasy Blood Extraction Kit was used to extract genomic DNA from the blood cell samples. Trimming takes 6 bases off V and 0 bases off J; junction bases not matched to a gene: 2. The CDR3 has 14 amino acids, counting the end cysteine and phenylalanine. CDR3 DNA is the only sequence kept; it has 42 bases, read in frame from the first base. The germline V gene (reference sequence) supplies CDR1 SEHNR and CDR2 FQNEAQ. Details on this clone: Its antigen remains unidentified. No much larger clone is present one base from it, and per-base qualities are unavailable.

The sample comprised PBMCs. This receptor was taken from a female donor in good health and CMV-seronegative. Recombination connected TRBV7-9 to TRBJ2-7; 10 of the junction bases match TRBD2. The CDR3 protein is CASRSSGGSYEQYF. The nucleotide sequence reads TGTGCCAGCAGATCTAGCGGGGGCTCCTACGAGCAGTACTTC.